The 10 T cell receptor beta chains reported below all come from one sample, sequenced in a study of patients and donors after allogeneic stem cell transplantation. TCRdb reprocessed the RT-PCR reads via MiXCR and lists one record per CDR3 protein. The sample shows about 31,000 distinct CDR3 sequences, approximately 6.2% of them seen only once. The sequencing sample was made of blood, either unsorted or a sorted T cell fraction (not recorded which). These receptor sequences come from a human donor who was either an allogeneic HSCT recipient or a stem cell or donor lymphocyte infusion donor (not recorded which). It is not recorded whose cells these are; they may come from a transplant donor.

This clonotype was seen a handful of times. This chain links TRBV4-3 with TRBJ2-1, with 9 bases aligning to TRBD2. The V and J ends lost 6 bases and 7 bases, in that order; junction bases with no gene match: 4. This CDR3 is built from 13 residues. Germline V lookup: CDR1 LGHNA, CDR2 YSLEER. The CDR3 loop is CASRGLATNEQFF. The CDR3 bases are TGCGCCAGCAGAGGACTAGCGACGAATGAGCAGTTCTTC.

This clonotype was recorded many times. This chain connects TRBV28 to TRBJ2-7, with 9 bases lining up with TRBD2. The CDR3 sequence is 16 residues long. J lost 0 bases, V lost 2 bases, and 5 bases had no gene match. The germline V gene has CDR1 MDHEN and CDR2 SYDVKM. CDR3 DNA: TGTGCCAGCAGTTTAGGACTAGCGTATAGCTCCTACGAGCAGTACTTC. Its protein product is CASSLGLAYSSYEQYF.

This clonotype was counted at least ten times. This chain joins TRBV18 and TRBJ1-2; TRBD1 matches at 8 bases. J gave up 3 bases and V 4 bases, and 7 bases lay outside the gene matches. Germline CDR1 is KGHSH and CDR2 is LQKENI. CDR3 length: 15 amino acids. CDR3 sequence reads: CASSQTDRGHYGYTF. CDR3 nucleotide sequence: TGTGCCAGCTCACAAACCGACAGGGGCCACTATGGCTACACCTTC.

This clonotype was found many times. The chain carries TRBV24-1 and TRBJ2-1; TRBD2 might be the D (6 bases). The germline V gene has CDR1 KGHDR and CDR2 SFDVKD. The CDR3 extends over 14 amino acids. The ends were cut back, 5 bases at V and 5 bases at J, with 12 bases in the middle. The CDR3 spells CATSVGGIDNEQFF. In DNA form, the CDR3 reads TGTGCCACCAGTGTTGGCGGGATAGACAATGAGCAGTTCTTC.

By its share, this clonotype is large. The CDR3 loop reads CASSFPNEQFF. CDR3 bases: TGTGCCAGCAGCTTCCCTAATGAGCAGTTCTTC. The rearrangement uses TRBV7-9 and TRBJ2-1, with D hard to call. The germline CDR1 and CDR2 sequences are SEHNR and FQNEAQ (reference sequence). The CDR3 is 11 residues long. V dropped 3 bases and J dropped 7 bases, with 4 bases sitting between them.

This clonotype was found a few times. The rearrangement links TRBV25-1 to TRBJ2-1; TRBD2 matches at 9 bases. CDR3 length: 14 amino acids. The trim removed 6 bases at V and 5 bases at J, leaving 5 bases unmatched. Germline CDR1 MGHDK, CDR2 SYGVNS. The DNA of the CDR3 is TGTGCCAGCAGACTAGCGGGCCATAACAATGAGCAGTTCTTC. It is translated as CASRLAGHNNEQFF.

This clonotype showed up many times. The chain links TRBV12-3 or TRBV12-4 to TRBJ1-1; TRBD1 might be the D (6 bases). V lost 4 bases and J lost 8, with 14 bases in between. The CDR3 is made up of 13 amino acids. As DNA, the CDR3 is TGTGCCAGCAGTTACAACAGGGAATCGGAAGCTTTCTTT. It is translated as CASSYNRESEAFF.

The chain carries TRBV9 and TRBJ2-3; D might be TRBD2 (5 bases). The germline CDR1 and CDR2 sequences are SGDLS and YYNGEE. The CDR3 runs to 14 residues. The germline V and J ends were trimmed by 3 bases and 1 base, with 9 bases remaining between them. CDR3 protein: CASSAGLGTDTQYF. The DNA of the CDR3 is TGTGCCAGCAGCGCCGGACTTGGCACAGATACGCAGTATTTT.

This clonotype occurred many times. This chain links TRBV10-3 with TRBJ2-2; 7 bases agree with TRBD2. In germline, CDR1 is ENHRY, CDR2 SYGVKD. The CDR3 length is 17 residues. The V segment lost 0 bases and the J segment 7 bases; nucleotides outside the gene matches: 11. The CDR3 nucleotides read TGTGCCATCAGTGAGTCGACGACTAGCCGGGGGATCGGGGAGCTGTTTTTT. Amino acids: CAISESTTSRGIGELFF.

This clonotype has ten or more counts. The V call is TRBV18, the J call TRBJ2-1; 7 positions agree with TRBD2. This CDR3 comprises 16 residues. Germline assignment: CDR1 KGHSH and CDR2 LQKENI. With 5 bases clipped from V and 2 bases from J, the junction kept 9 bases outside the gene matches. CDR3 coding DNA: TGTGCCAGCTCAGTTGCTAGCGGCAGAGCCTACAATGAGCAGTTCTTC. It translates to CASSVASGRAYNEQFF. Full variable domain (missing parts from reference TRBV18 and TRBJ2-1): NAGVMQNPRHLVRRRGQEARLRCSPMKGHSHVYWYRQLPEEGLKFMVYLQKENIIDESGMPKERFSAEFPKEGPSILRIQQVVRGDSAAYFCASSVASGRAYNEQFFGPGTRLTVL.